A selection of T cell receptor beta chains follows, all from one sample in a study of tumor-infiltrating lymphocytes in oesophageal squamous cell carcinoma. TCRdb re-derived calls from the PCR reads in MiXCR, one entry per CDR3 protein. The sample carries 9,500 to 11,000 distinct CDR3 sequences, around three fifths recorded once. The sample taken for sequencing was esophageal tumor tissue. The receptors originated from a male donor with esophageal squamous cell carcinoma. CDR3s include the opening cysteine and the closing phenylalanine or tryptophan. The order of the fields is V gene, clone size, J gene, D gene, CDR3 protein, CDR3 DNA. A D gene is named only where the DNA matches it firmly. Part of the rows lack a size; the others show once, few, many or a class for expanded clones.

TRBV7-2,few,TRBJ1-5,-,CASSLLSGNQPQHF,TGTGCCAGCAGCTTATTATCTGGCAATCAGCCCCAGCATTTT
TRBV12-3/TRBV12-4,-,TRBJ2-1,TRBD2,CASSFTRLAGEQFF,TGTGCCAGCAGTTTTACGAGACTAGCGGGCGAGCAGTTCTTC
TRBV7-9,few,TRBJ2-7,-,CASSLDLELDEQYF,TGTGCCAGCAGCCTAGACCTAGAGTTAGACGAGCAGTACTTC
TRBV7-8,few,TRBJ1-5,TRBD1,CASSFNRGYNQPQHF,TGTGCCAGCAGCTTTAACAGGGGTTACAATCAGCCCCAGCATTTT
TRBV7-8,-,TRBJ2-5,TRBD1,CASSPDRGETQYF,TGTGCCAGCAGCCCGGACAGGGGAGAGACCCAGTACTTC
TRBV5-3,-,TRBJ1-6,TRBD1,CASSEDRQNSPLHF,TGTGCCAGCTCAGAGGACAGGCAAAATTCACCCCTCCACTTT
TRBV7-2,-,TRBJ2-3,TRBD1,CASSLPETGTEYTDTQYF,TGTGCCAGCAGCTTACCCGAGACCGGGACAGAATACACAGATACGCAGTATTTT
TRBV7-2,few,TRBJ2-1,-,CASKLLGQGNEQFF,TGTGCCAGCAAGCTTCTGGGGCAGGGGAATGAGCAGTTCTTC
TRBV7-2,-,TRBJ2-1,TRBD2,CASSLRTSGGRDEQFF,TGTGCCAGCAGCCTAAGGACTAGCGGGGGTAGGGATGAGCAGTTCTTC
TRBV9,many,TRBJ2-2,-,CASSVAGNTGELFF,TGTGCCAGCAGCGTTGCGGGGAACACCGGGGAGCTGTTTTTT
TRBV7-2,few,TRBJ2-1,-,CASSLGVRGQNEQFF,TGTGCCAGCAGCTTAGGTGTGAGGGGCCAGAATGAGCAGTTCTTC
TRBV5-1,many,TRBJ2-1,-,CASSFWRDSYNEQFF,TGCGCCAGCAGCTTTTGGAGGGACTCCTACAATGAGCAGTTCTTC
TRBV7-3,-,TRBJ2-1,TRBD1,CASSLQPQGASYNEQFF,TGTGCCAGCAGCTTACAGCCACAGGGGGCCTCCTACAATGAGCAGTTCTTC
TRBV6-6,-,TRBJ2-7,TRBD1,CASSYSGLGTAPREQYF,TGTGCCAGCAGTTACTCTGGACTCGGGACAGCTCCTAGGGAGCAGTACTTC
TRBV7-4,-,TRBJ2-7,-,CASSAPDTRGTYEQYF,TGTGCCAGCAGCGCCCCAGATACTAGGGGGACCTACGAGCAGTACTTC
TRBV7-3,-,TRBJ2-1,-,CASSAPGTGYNEQFF,TGTGCCAGCAGCGCCCCCGGGACGGGATACAATGAGCAGTTCTTC
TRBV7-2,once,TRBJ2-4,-,CASLDVPGILKSF,TGTGCCAGCTTAGACGTACCCGGGATATTAAAATCCTTC
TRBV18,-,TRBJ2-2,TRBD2,CASSQGLAGPTGELFF,TGTGCCAGCTCGCAGGGACTAGCGGGCCCCACCGGGGAGCTGTTTTTT
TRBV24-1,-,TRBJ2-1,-,CATSDLRQTPNNEQFF,TGTGCCACCAGTGACTTAAGACAGACCCCCAACAATGAGCAGTTCTTC
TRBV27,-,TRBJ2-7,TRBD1,CASSAGQGTHEQYF,TGTGCCAGCAGTGCCGGACAGGGGACCCACGAGCAGTACTTC
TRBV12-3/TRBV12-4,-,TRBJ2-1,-,CASSSMGGNEQFF,TGTGCCAGCAGTTCTATGGGCGGCAATGAGCAGTTCTTC
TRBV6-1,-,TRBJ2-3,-,CASSTSPRAGSTDTQYF,TGTGCCAGCAGTACGTCTCCTCGGGCAGGAAGCACAGATACGCAGTATTTT
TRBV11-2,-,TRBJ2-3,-,CASSHRRIGTDTQYF,TGTGCCAGCAGCCACCGTCGGATAGGCACAGATACGCAGTATTTT
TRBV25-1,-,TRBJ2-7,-,CASSGSGPGNEQYF,TGTGCCAGCAGTGGATCCGGCCCCGGCAATGAGCAGTACTTC
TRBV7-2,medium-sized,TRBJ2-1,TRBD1,CASSLGGQTYNEQFF,TGTGCCAGCAGCTTAGGGGGACAGACCTACAATGAGCAGTTCTTC
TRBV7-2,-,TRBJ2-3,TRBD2,CASSLELSFGTSGVDTQYF,TGTGCCAGCAGCTTAGAATTGAGTTTCGGCACTAGCGGGGTGGATACGCAGTATTTT
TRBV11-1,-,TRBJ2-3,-,CASSSGHREADTQYF,TGTGCCAGCAGCTCCGGGCACAGGGAGGCCGATACGCAGTATTTT
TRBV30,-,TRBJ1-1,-,CAWGLVSEAFF,TGTGCCTGGGGCCTTGTGTCTGAAGCTTTCTTT
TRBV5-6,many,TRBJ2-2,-,CASSLFSGNTGELFF,TGTGCCAGCAGCTTGTTTTCAGGGAACACCGGGGAGCTGTTTTTT
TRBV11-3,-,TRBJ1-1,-,CASSFLWVVGTEAFF,TGTGCCAGCAGCTTCCTTTGGGTTGTTGGCACTGAAGCTTTCTTT
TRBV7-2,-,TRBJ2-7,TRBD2,CASTQTSGSYEQYF,TGTGCCAGCACCCAGACTAGCGGTAGCTACGAGCAGTACTTC
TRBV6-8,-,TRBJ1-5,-,CASSYQGSQPQHF,TGTGCCAGCAGTTACCAGGGCAGTCAGCCCCAGCATTTT
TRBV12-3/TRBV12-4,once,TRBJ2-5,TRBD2,CASSLNSGGQETQYF,TGTGCCAGCAGTTTGAATAGCGGGGGGCAAGAGACCCAGTACTTC
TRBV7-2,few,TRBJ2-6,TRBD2,CASSLIGWREVSGANVLTF,TGTGCCAGCAGCTTAATAGGGTGGCGGGAGGTTTCTGGGGCCAACGTCCTGACTTTC
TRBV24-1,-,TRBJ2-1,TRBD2,CATSGATSENEQFF,TGTGCCACCAGTGGGGCGACTAGCGAAAATGAGCAGTTCTTC
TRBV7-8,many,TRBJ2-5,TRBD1,CASSSDRDGEQYF,TGTGCCAGCAGTTCGGACAGGGACGGTGAGCAGTACTTC
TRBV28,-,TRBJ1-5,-,CASSWDTYQPQHF,TGTGCCAGCAGTTGGGACACATATCAGCCCCAGCATTTT
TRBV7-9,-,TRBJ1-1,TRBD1,CASSFDRGWNTEAFF,TGTGCCAGCAGCTTCGACAGGGGATGGAACACTGAAGCTTTCTTT
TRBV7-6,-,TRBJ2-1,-,CASSLASGGAETQFF,TGTGCCAGCAGCTTAGCGTCTGGGGGGGCAGAGACCCAGTTCTTC
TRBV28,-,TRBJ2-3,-,CASSLGRLTDTQYF,TGTGCCAGCAGCCTAGGGCGGCTCACAGATACGCAGTATTTT
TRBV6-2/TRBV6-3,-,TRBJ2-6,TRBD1,CASSYPGQGDGANVLTF,TGTGCCAGCAGTTACCCGGGACAGGGAGATGGGGCCAACGTCCTGACTTTC
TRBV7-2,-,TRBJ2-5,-,CASSLVLVQGTQYF,TGTGCCAGCAGCTTAGTTTTGGTCCAAGGGACCCAGTACTTC
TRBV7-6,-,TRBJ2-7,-,CASSLGNPTYEQYF,TGTGCCAGCAGCTTAGGGAATCCTACCTACGAGCAGTACTTC
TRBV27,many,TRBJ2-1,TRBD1,CASSLGDRPGINNEQFF,TGTGCCAGCAGTCTGGGGGACAGGCCGGGAATCAACAATGAGCAGTTCTTC
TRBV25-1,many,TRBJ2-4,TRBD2,CASSDSGLAGGFDIQYF,TGTGCCAGCAGTGATTCTGGTCTAGCGGGAGGTTTCGACATTCAGTACTTC
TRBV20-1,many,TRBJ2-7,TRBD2,CSASPGLAGGMVSYEQYF,TGCAGTGCTAGCCCCGGACTAGCGGGGGGCATGGTCTCCTACGAGCAGTACTTC
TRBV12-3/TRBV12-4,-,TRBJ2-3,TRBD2,CASSGSGTSGSDTQYF,TGTGCCAGCAGCGGATCCGGGACTAGCGGTTCAGATACGCAGTATTTT
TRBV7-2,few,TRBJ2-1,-,CASSLGTGRGNEQFF,TGTGCCAGCAGCTTAGGGACAGGGAGGGGCAATGAGCAGTTCTTC
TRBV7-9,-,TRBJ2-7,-,CASTSEGGFEQYF,TGTGCCAGCACCTCGGAAGGGGGATTCGAGCAGTACTTC
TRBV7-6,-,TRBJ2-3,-,CASSRYQDTQYF,TGTGCCAGCAGCAGATACCAAGATACGCAGTATTTT
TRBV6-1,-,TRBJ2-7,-,CASSQGSYEQYF,TGTGCCAGCAGTCAAGGCTCCTACGAGCAGTACTTC
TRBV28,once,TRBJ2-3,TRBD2,CASSVRLAGGRGEQYF,TGTGCCAGCAGTGTTCGGTTAGCGGGAGGCCGGGGGGAGCAGTATTTT
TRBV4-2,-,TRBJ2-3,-,CASSRTLPDTQYF,TGTGCCAGCAGCCGGACCCTCCCAGATACGCAGTATTTT
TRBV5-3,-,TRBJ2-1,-,CASSHRAGTPNNEQFF,TGCGCCAGCAGCCACCGTGCCGGGACTCCTAACAATGAGCAGTTCTTC
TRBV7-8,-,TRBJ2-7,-,CASSFDSYEQYF,TGTGCCAGCAGCTTTGACTCCTACGAGCAGTACTTC